These 16 T cell receptor beta chains were all obtained from the same sample, sequenced in a study of blood T cell repertoires in COVID-19. Clones were sequenced by immunoSEQ multiplex PCR, and TCRdb holds only the in-frame ones, with some missing. The profile shows some 320,000 clones, over 90% of them singletons. Sequencing used PBMCs or T cells enriched from blood (not recorded which). The receptor source for this set is a woman aged 25-40 years who had been exposed to COVID-19.

V and J are TRBV9 and TRBJ1-2; 9 bases are shared with TRBD1. The germline gives CDR1 SGDLS, CDR2 YYNGEE. V trimming: 6 bases; J trimming: 5 bases; junction bases outside the gene matches: 8. The length of the CDR3 is 14 residues. The CDR3 loop is CASKRTGVGYGYTF. Here the CDR3 DNA reads TGTGCCAGCAAGAGGACAGGGGTAGGGTATGGCTACACCTTC.

The chain is built from TRBV5-4 and TRBJ2-5; D may be TRBD2 (5 bases). The CDR3 is 15 residues long. The germline gives CDR1 SGHNT, CDR2 YYREEE (reference sequence). V lost 0 bases to trimming and J lost 2 bases, with 11 bases between them. The CDR3 DNA reads as TGTGCCAGCAGCTTGGAGGCTAGCCGACAAGAGACCCAGTACTTC. This sequence encodes CASSLEASRQETQYF.

The chain combines TRBV7-9 with TRBJ1-5; D gene unclear. The CDR3 runs 15 residues. Germline V lookup: CDR1 SEHNR, CDR2 FQNEAQ (reference sequence). Trimming removed 4 bases at V and 1 base at J, with 11 bases between. CDR3 sequence reads: CASSSGGSSNQPQHF. The CDR3 coding sequence is TGTGCCAGCAGCTCCGGAGGGAGCAGCAATCAGCCCCAGCATTTT. The full variable domain, rest sourced from reference TRBV7-9 and TRBJ1-5, is DTGVSQNPRHKITKRGQNVTFRCDPISEHNRLYWYRQTLGQGPEFLTYFQNEAQLEKSRLLSDRFSAERPKGSFSTLEIQRTEQGDSAMYLCASSSGGSSNQPQHFGDGTRLSIL.

The count of this clone is one. The chain has TRBV9 and TRBJ2-2; weak D call: TRBD2 (6 bases). The CDR3 consists of 15 residues. Germline-derived CDR1 and CDR2 are SGDLS and YYNGEE. Trimming shortened V by 4 bases and J by 2 bases, and 12 bases separated the two germline ends. The CDR3 DNA reads TGTGCCAGCAGCCCCCAAGGGACTAACACCGGGGAGCTGTTTTTT. This translates into CASSPQGTNTGELFF.

This chain joins TRBV7-3 and TRBJ1-1, with D possibly matching TRBD1 (5 bases). Germline V gene lookup returns CDR1 SGHTA and CDR2 FQGTGA. The V end lost 3 bases, the J end lost 6 bases, and 11 bases lay between the germline ends. The CDR3 covers 13 residues. In DNA form, the CDR3 reads TGTGCCAGCAGCTTGATTCGGGGGGCTGAAGCTTTCTTT. Its protein is CASSLIRGAEAFF.

V usage is TRBV18 and J usage is TRBJ1-1; D possibly corresponds to TRBD1 (5 bases). Germline lookup yields CDR1 KGHSH and CDR2 LQKENI. Trimming left V 3 bases short and J 0 bases short, with 8 bases between. The CDR3 has 14 residues. CDR3 protein: CASSPPTVNTEAFF. CDR3 nucleotide sequence: TGTGCCAGCTCACCTCCGACAGTGAACACTGAAGCTTTCTTT.

CDR3 sequence reads: CASSLSRQGAYEQYF. For the CDR3, the DNA is TGTGCCAGCAGCTTATCCAGACAGGGGGCTTACGAGCAGTACTTC. The genes are TRBV11-2 and TRBJ2-7; 10 nucleotides align to TRBD1. V trimming: 2 bases; J trimming: 4 bases; junction bases outside the gene matches: 5. The CDR3 runs 15 residues. Germline assignment: CDR1 SGHAT and CDR2 FQNNGV.

V gene TRBV5-1 combines with J gene TRBJ1-2; no firm D call. The CDR3 has 15 residues. V dropped 0 bases and J dropped 0 bases, with 9 bases sitting between them. CDR1 and CDR2 from the germline V gene are SGHRS and YFSETQ. CDR3 coding DNA: TGCGCCAGCAGCTTGGACGCTACAGCTAACTATGGCTACACCTTC. Translating it yields CASSLDATANYGYTF.

This chain uses TRBV18 with TRBJ1-1, with D unresolved. Per the germline V gene, CDR1 is KGHSH and CDR2 is LQKENI. This CDR3 comprises 14 residues. Trimming shortened V by 2 bases and J by 0 bases, and 7 bases separated the two germline ends. The CDR3 here is CASSPIGMNTEAFF. CDR3 bases: TGTGCCAGCTCACCAATCGGGATGAACACTGAAGCTTTCTTT.

The chain couples TRBV4-3 to TRBJ2-1, with 9 bases matching TRBD1. J gave up 10 bases and V 1 base, and 11 bases lay outside the gene matches. The CDR3 is 16 amino acids. The germline gives CDR1 LGHNA, CDR2 YSLEER. The CDR3 loop is CASSQVGGTGKREQFF. The CDR3 nucleotides are TGCGCCAGCAGCCAAGTGGGGGGGACAGGGAAACGCGAGCAGTTCTTC.

This clone was seen once. The V gene is TRBV5-5, the J gene TRBJ1-2; perhaps TRBD1 as D (6 bases). The CDR3 extends over 14 amino acids. Germline CDR1 is SGHKS and CDR2 is YYEKEE (reference sequence). V was pared by 4 bases and J by 7 bases, with 17 bases between. CDR3: CASSQGQLGFGYTF. For the CDR3, the DNA is TGTGCCAGCAGCCAAGGACAGTTGGGGTTTGGCTACACCTTC.

The CDR3 DNA sequence: TGTGCCAGTACCCCGCCAGGCCCAGGGGGCTACACCTTC. Translation gives CASTPPGPGGYTF. The genes are TRBV19 and TRBJ1-2, with D perhaps matching TRBD1 (5 bases). V was pared by 7 bases and J by 8 bases, with 17 bases between. The germline V gene has CDR1 LNHDA and CDR2 SQIVND (reference sequence). The CDR3 loop spans 13 amino acids.

On this clone itself: Other DNA variants within this sample encode the same CDR3. The rearrangement links TRBV5-1 to TRBJ1-3; D is unclear. Trimming took off 2 bases at V and 3 bases at J, with 6 bases between the two ends. Per the germline V gene, CDR1 is SGHRS and CDR2 is YFSETQ. CDR3 length: 13 amino acids. CDR3 region: CASSFQDGNTIYF. The DNA of the CDR3 is TGCGCCAGCAGCTTTCAGGATGGAAACACCATATATTTT.

This rearrangement joins TRBV2 to TRBJ1-1; D gene ambiguous. Between the trimmed V and J ends, which lost 6 bases and 4 bases, there was a span of 12 bases. Germline CDR1 is SNHLY and CDR2 is FYNNEI. This CDR3 has 13 residues. In DNA, the CDR3 is TGTGCCAGCAGGGTGGGCGTCGGCACTGAAGCTTTCTTT. Translated: CASRVGVGTEAFF.

The chain combines TRBV5-1 with TRBJ1-6, with TRBD1 matching over 10 bases. This CDR3 is 16 amino acids long. V was clipped by 3 bases and J by 6 bases; unmatched bases: 6. The germline CDR1 and CDR2 sequences are SGHRS and YFSETQ. The CDR3 is CASSSDRGNINSPLHF. Written as DNA, the CDR3 is TGCGCCAGCAGCTCGGACAGGGGGAATATTAATTCACCCCTCCACTTT.

The rearrangement joins TRBV7-2 to TRBJ1-2, with a weak D call TRBD1 (6 bases). The germline V gene has CDR1 SGHTA and CDR2 FQGNSA. Trimming stripped 5 bases from V and 5 bases from J, with 12 bases between. The CDR3 is 13 residues long. This CDR3 reads CASSRGHGYGYTF. CDR3 in DNA: TGTGCCAGCAGCAGGGGACACGGGTATGGCTACACCTTC.